These 21 T cell receptor beta chains came from one sample sequenced in a study of HIV-infected patients and healthy controls. Alpha and beta constant-region primers primed reverse transcription of around 500 ng RNA. Separate chain-specific third strand synthesis with multiplexing indices produced the alpha and beta libraries. TCRdb re-analysed the 5' RACE reads in MiXCR, keeping a single row per CDR3 protein. This sample has 7,500 to 8,000 distinct CDR3 sequences, with about 6.3% found just once. All unsorted peripheral T cells were captured because whole blood was used without fractionation. The specimen comprised blood, sampled before antiretroviral therapy. These receptors were obtained from an adult with HIV infection.

The rearrangement links TRBV7-8 to TRBJ1-1; D gene unclear. The germline gives CDR1 SGHVS, CDR2 FQNEAQ. V lost 0 bases and J lost 3, with 11 bases in between. There are 15 residues in the CDR3. The CDR3 spells CASSLAHPADTEAFF. CDR3 sequence (DNA): TGTGCCAGCAGCTTAGCGCACCCAGCCGACACTGAAGCTTTCTTT.

This clonotype is labeled as medium-sized. The chain uses TRBV7-8 and TRBJ1-1; no definite D call. Trimming shortened V by 0 bases and J by 0 bases, and 11 bases separated the two germline ends. Germline CDR1 reads SGHVS; CDR2 reads FQNEAQ. The length of the CDR3 is 16 residues. The CDR3 nucleotides read TGTGCCAGCAGCTTAGCTGGCGGTTCTTTGAACACTGAAGCTTTCTTT. Protein product: CASSLAGGSLNTEAFF. The full variable domain, completed using reference TRBV7-8 and TRBJ1-1, is GAGVSQSPRYKVAKRGQDVALRCDPISGHVSLFWYQQALGQGPEFLTYFQNEAQLDKSGLPSDRFFAERPEGSVSTLKIQRTQQEDSAVYLCASSLAGGSLNTEAFFGQGTRLTVV.

Many counts were recorded for this clonotype. The chain is built from TRBV7-3 and TRBJ2-3; D ambiguous. From germline, CDR1 is SGHTA and CDR2 FQGTGA. The germline V and J ends were trimmed by 5 bases and 2 bases, with 11 bases remaining between them. This CDR3 is built from 14 residues. The DNA of the CDR3 is TGTGCCAGCAGCGCAAGACCGACCACAGATACGCAGTATTTT. Amino acid sequence: CASSARPTTDTQYF.

The CDR3 sequence: CASSYPGQGDRGYTF. CDR3 bases: TGTGCCAGCAGTTACCCGGGACAGGGGGATCGAGGCTACACCTTC. The chain recombines TRBV6-6 with TRBJ1-2, with TRBD1 matching 11 bases. The CDR3 contains 15 residues. Germline V gene data show CDR1 as MNHNY and CDR2 as SVGAGI (reference sequence). The V segment lost 2 bases and the J segment 8 bases; nucleotides outside the gene matches: 7.

The gene calls are TRBV3-1 and TRBJ2-1; 12 bases agree with TRBD2. CDR1 and CDR2 (germline): LGHDT, YNNKEL (reference sequence). This CDR3 contains 14 residues. With 8 bases clipped from V and 3 bases from J, the junction kept 2 bases outside the gene matches. CDR3 protein: CASLTSGGYNEQFF. In DNA form, the CDR3 reads TGTGCCAGCCTGACTAGCGGGGGCTACAATGAGCAGTTCTTC.

To note about this clonotype: At one boundary the junction diverges from the germline segment, which might be a read error. This rearrangement joins TRBV5-6 to TRBJ2-5; TRBD2 aligns across 13 bases. CDR3 length: 15 amino acids. Looked up from germline, CDR1 is SGHDT and CDR2 is YYEEEE. CDR3 protein: CASRLLAGGLGTPYF. The CDR3 DNA sequence: TGTGCCAGCAGATTACTAGCGGGGGGGCTAGGGACCCCGTACTTC.

In this sample, this clonotype turned up a few times. This rearrangement joins TRBV10-3 to TRBJ2-2; 7 bases fit TRBD1. CDR3 length equals 15 residues. From germline, CDR1 is ENHRY and CDR2 SYGVKD. J gave up 3 bases and V 8 bases, and 9 bases lay outside the gene matches. The CDR3 loop is CAILGEGAYTGELFF. Written as DNA, the CDR3 is TGTGCCATCCTTGGTGAGGGGGCTTACACCGGGGAGCTGTTTTTT.

Within the sample, this clonotype is medium-sized. This rearrangement joins TRBV4-3 to TRBJ2-7; weak D call: TRBD2 (6 bases). The germline V gene encodes CDR1 LGHNA and CDR2 YSLEER. V lost 1 base to trimming and J lost 0 bases, with 10 bases between them. The length of the CDR3 is 15 residues. The DNA of the CDR3 is TGCGCCAGCAGCCAAGTGGCGGGGAACTCCTACGAGCAGTACTTC. Its translation: CASSQVAGNSYEQYF.

The V gene is TRBV20-1, the J gene TRBJ1-5, with D unresolved. Trimming left V 0 bases short and J 0 bases short, with 15 bases between. CDR3 length equals 17 residues. Per the germline V gene, CDR1 is DFQATT and CDR2 is SNEGSKA (reference sequence). CDR3 bases: TGCAGTGCTAGAGATCATGTCCAGACCACTAGCAATCAGCCCCAGCATTTT. Residues: CSARDHVQTTSNQPQHF.

This clonotype was seen many times. The V and J genes are TRBV5-4 and TRBJ2-1; D remains ambiguous. V lost 3 bases, J lost 6 bases, and 7 bases lay in between. Germline assignment: CDR1 SGHNT and CDR2 YYREEE (reference sequence). This CDR3 comprises 12 residues. CDR3: CASSWLSNEQFF. In nucleotides, the CDR3 is TGTGCCAGCAGCTGGCTGAGCAATGAGCAGTTCTTC.

At least ten counts were recorded for this clonotype. The genes are TRBV5-1 and TRBJ2-5; TRBD1 might be the D (6 bases). In germline, CDR1 is SGHRS, CDR2 YFSETQ. This CDR3 spans 14 amino acids. V dropped 4 bases and J dropped 0 bases, with 10 bases sitting between them. The CDR3 DNA reads TGCGCCAGCAGCGGGCAGGGGTACCAAGAGACCCAGTACTTC. Translated: CASSGQGYQETQYF.

This clonotype was observed many times. The chain couples TRBV20-1 to TRBJ2-7, with D perhaps TRBD1 (5 bases). This CDR3 spans 13 amino acids. Germline V CDR1 and CDR2: DFQATT, SNEGSKA (reference sequence). V shed 3 bases and J shed 6 bases, with 15 bases lying between them. In DNA form, the CDR3 reads TGCAGTGCTAGGGACATCCGGACCACCGAGCAGTACTTC. It specifies CSARDIRTTEQYF.

This clonotype was counted at least ten times. The chain joins TRBV12-3 or TRBV12-4 to TRBJ2-3, with D maybe TRBD1 (5 bases). The CDR3 is made up of 15 amino acids. The V end was cut by 6 bases, the J end by 0 bases, with 13 bases between. CDR3 sequence reads: CASSSNQGSTDTQYF. The CDR3 DNA follows: TGTGCCAGCAGCTCAAACCAGGGAAGCACAGATACGCAGTATTTT.

This clonotype counts as medium-sized. A junction boundary mismatches the germline segment, possibly from a read error. This chain joins TRBV7-2 and TRBJ2-3; D is undetermined. The CDR3 is made up of 12 amino acids. In germline, CDR1 is SGHTA, CDR2 FQGNSA. The CDR3 loop reads CASSDSASAHHF. For the CDR3, the DNA is TGTGCCAGCAGCGACTCGGCGAGCGCTCATCATTTT.

This clonotype was counted many times. The chain couples TRBV7-2 to TRBJ1-6; 7 bases agree with TRBD1. CDR1 is SGHTA and CDR2 is FQGNSA in the germline V gene. The CDR3 is made up of 15 amino acids. The ends lost 2 bases at V and 9 bases at J; junction bases unmatched: 7. The CDR3 is CASSLRGQKVSPLHF. CDR3 DNA sequence: TGTGCCAGCAGCTTAAGGGGACAGAAGGTTTCACCCCTCCACTTT.

Many counts were recorded for this clonotype. The chain uses TRBV20-1 and TRBJ1-2, with D possibly TRBD1 on 5 matching bases. Germline V gene lookup returns CDR1 DFQATT and CDR2 SNEGSKA (reference sequence). CDR3 length: 19 amino acids. Trimming left V 0 bases short and J 3 bases short, with 26 bases between. CDR3 nucleotide sequence: TGCAGTGCTAGAGATCATCGGGGGTCCGAGTTCCCCAAGCACTATGGCTACACCTTC. Translation: CSARDHRGSEFPKHYGYTF.

This clonotype has at least ten counts. The rearrangement uses TRBV5-1 and TRBJ1-1, with D tentatively TRBD1 (5 bases). This CDR3 has 15 amino acids. Germline lookup yields CDR1 SGHRS and CDR2 YFSETQ. Trimming pared 2 bases from V and 1 base from J, leaving 12 bases between. The chain's CDR3 is CASSFTGGANTEAFF. The CDR3, as DNA: TGCGCCAGCAGCTTTACAGGTGGTGCGAACACTGAAGCTTTCTTT.

This clonotype showed up many times. The rearrangement joins TRBV7-8 to TRBJ1-5; no definite D call. Germline CDR1 reads SGHVS; CDR2 reads FQNEAQ. The germline V and J ends were trimmed by 5 bases and 6 bases, with 11 bases remaining between them. The CDR3 has 13 residues. The CDR3 DNA sequence: TGTGCCAGCAGCGTAAGGGATTTTCAGCCCCAGCATTTT. It codes for CASSVRDFQPQHF. Drawing the rest from reference TRBV7-8 and TRBJ1-5, the complete variable domain is GAGVSQSPRYKVAKRGQDVALRCDPISGHVSLFWYQQALGQGPEFLTYFQNEAQLDKSGLPSDRFFAERPEGSVSTLKIQRTQQEDSAVYLCASSVRDFQPQHFGDGTRLSIL.

In its sample, this clonotype is medium-sized. The V gene is TRBV5-6, the J gene TRBJ1-1; D unresolved. Germline CDR1 is SGHDT and CDR2 is YYEEEE. This CDR3 has 12 amino acids. Trimming took 2 bases from V and 3 from J, leaving 5 bases between them. The chain's CDR3 is CASSLVDTEAFF. In DNA, the CDR3 is TGTGCCAGCAGCTTAGTAGACACTGAAGCTTTCTTT.

This clonotype was counted ten times or more. The chain recombines TRBV13 with TRBJ2-5; perhaps TRBD1 as D (6 bases). The CDR3 covers 14 residues. Germline values: CDR1 PRHDT, CDR2 FYEKMQ (reference sequence). V lost 4 bases to trimming and J lost 5 bases, with 14 bases between them. CDR3 nucleotides: TGTGCCAGCAGCTCCTTCCGGGACATGGAGACCCAGTACTTC. Amino acids: CASSSFRDMETQYF.

This clonotype occurred many times. The V gene is TRBV7-9, the J gene TRBJ2-1; maybe TRBD1 (6 bases). Per germline, CDR1 SEHNR and CDR2 FQNEAQ (reference sequence). This CDR3 spans 14 amino acids. The V and J ends lost 4 bases and 4 bases respectively, with 11 bases between them. The CDR3 loop reads CASSSPDSYNEQFF. The DNA of the CDR3 is TGTGCCAGCAGCTCCCCGGACAGTTACAATGAGCAGTTCTTC.